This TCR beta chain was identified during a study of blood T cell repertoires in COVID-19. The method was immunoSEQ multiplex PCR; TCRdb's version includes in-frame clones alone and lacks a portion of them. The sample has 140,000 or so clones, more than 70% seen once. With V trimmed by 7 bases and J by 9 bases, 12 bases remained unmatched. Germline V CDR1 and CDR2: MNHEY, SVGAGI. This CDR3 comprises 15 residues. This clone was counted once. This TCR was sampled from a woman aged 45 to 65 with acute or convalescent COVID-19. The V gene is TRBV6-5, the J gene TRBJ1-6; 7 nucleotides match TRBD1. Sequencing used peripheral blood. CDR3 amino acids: CASTLGQANVSPLHF. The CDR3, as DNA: TGTGCCAGCACCCTAGGACAGGCAAACGTTTCACCCCTCCACTTT.